This T cell receptor (beta chain) was found in a study of cytomegalovirus exposure and HLA in healthy donors. General study findings and limits: From TCR beta sequences, most subjects' HLA-A and HLA-B alleles were reportedly predicted accurately. Evidence from a later analysis indicated that most CMV-associated TCR beta chains looked HLA-restricted.

This clone was seen a handful of times. Its antigen is as yet unknown. The germline gives CDR1 LNHDA, CDR2 SQIVND (reference sequence). The germline V and J ends were trimmed by 5 bases and 2 bases, with 16 bases remaining between them. This CDR3 has 16 amino acids. The PCR had 60 Vbeta and 13 Jbeta primers. Some clones are missing from TCRdb's copy, which holds only in-frame ones; the method was immunoSEQ multiplex PCR. The sample lists roughly 130,000 clones, 74% seen once, with 5.8% in the top ten. This TCR was sampled from a woman between 45 and 65 years old in good health and CMV-seropositive. This chain joins TRBV19 and TRBJ1-3; maybe TRBD1 (5 bases). What was sequenced was PBMCs. The chain's CDR3 is CASSPRKGVTGNTIYF. CDR3 nucleotides: TGTGCCAGTAGTCCTCGGAAAGGGGTGACTGGAAACACCATATATTTT.